Here is one TCR beta chain with its context. Trimming left V 6 bases short and J 4 bases short, with 9 bases between. CDR3 length: 12 amino acids. Germline V gene lookup returns CDR1 SNHLY and CDR2 FYNNEI. This table comes from immunoSEQ multiplex PCR, and its TCRdb copy is limited to in-frame clones, with some not included. The table shows about 250,000 clones, with about 88% occurring only once. This record belongs to a study of blood T cell repertoires in COVID-19. The rearrangement links TRBV2 to TRBJ2-5; no definite D call. Sequencing was performed on PBMCs or T cells enriched from blood (not recorded which). This TCR was recovered from a woman aged 45-60 years who had recovered from COVID-19. The DNA for the CDR3 is TGTGCCAGCAGGCCCCTAGGAGAGACCCAGTACTTC. It specifies CASRPLGETQYF.